This T cell receptor beta chain was retrieved from a study of metastatic and nonmetastatic thyroid tumors. Overall study context: Repertoire comparisons spanned blood and tumor or nodule tissue from malignant and benign thyroid patients.

There were no patients who had received any treatment before thyroid surgery. Original methodology: For papillary thyroid cancer, a distant-metastasis classifier was constructed from CDR3 differences observed across clinicopathological groups. TCRdb re-called the PCR reads via MiXCR. TCRdb's processing, not the study's, gives the V and J calls here. The table shows about 29,000 clones, with 16% occurring only once. There are a few counts of this clone. Its antigen is unidentified. Regarding the study as a whole: Benign nodules were reported to have significantly lower TCR beta diversity than malignant thyroid tumors, in blood and tumor.

The source is a female donor with papillary thyroid cancer or a benign thyroid nodule (not recorded which). Some clones in this sample may be carry-over from other donors' samples. Input material: blood.

The CDR3: CASSHTSRGNEQFF. DNA of the CDR3: TGTGCCAGCAGCCACACTAGCAGGGGGAATGAGCAGTTCTTC. This rearrangement joins TRBV3-1 to TRBJ2-1; tentatively, D is TRBD1 (7 bases). The CDR3 runs to 14 residues. Germline assignment: CDR1 LGHDT and CDR2 YNNKEL (reference sequence). Trimming removed 3 bases at V and 7 bases at J, with 13 bases between.